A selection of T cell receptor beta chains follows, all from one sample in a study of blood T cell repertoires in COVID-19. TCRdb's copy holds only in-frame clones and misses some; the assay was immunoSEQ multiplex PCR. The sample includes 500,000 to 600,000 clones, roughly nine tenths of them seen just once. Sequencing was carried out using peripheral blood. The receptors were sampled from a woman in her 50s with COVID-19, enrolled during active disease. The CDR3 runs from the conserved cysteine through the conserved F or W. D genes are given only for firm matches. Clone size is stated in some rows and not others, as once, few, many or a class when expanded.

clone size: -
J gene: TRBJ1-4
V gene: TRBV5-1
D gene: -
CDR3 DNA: TGCGCCAGCACCCTGGGGGGAGGGAATGAAAAACTGTTTTTT
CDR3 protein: CASTLGGGNEKLFF

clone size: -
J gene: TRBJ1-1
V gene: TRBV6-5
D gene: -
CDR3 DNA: TGTGCCAGCAGAAAACAGTTTGGTTTCGGTGAAGCTTTCTTT
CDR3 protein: CASRKQFGFGEAFF

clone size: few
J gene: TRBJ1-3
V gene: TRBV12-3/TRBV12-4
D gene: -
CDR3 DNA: TGTGCCAGCATAGGGGTGGGGAACACCATATATTTT
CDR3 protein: CASIGVGNTIYF

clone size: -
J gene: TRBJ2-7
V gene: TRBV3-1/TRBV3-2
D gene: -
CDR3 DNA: TGTGCCAGCAGCCAAGGATACTTGAGCTCCTACGAGCAGTACTTC
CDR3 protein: CASSQGYLSSYEQYF

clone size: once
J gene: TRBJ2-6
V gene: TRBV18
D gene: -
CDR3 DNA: TGTGCCAGCTCACCTTTCGATTACAGGGTTGGGGCCAACGTCCTGACTTTC
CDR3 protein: CASSPFDYRVGANVLTF

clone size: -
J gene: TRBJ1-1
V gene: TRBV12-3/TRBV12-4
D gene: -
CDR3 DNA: TGTGCCAGCAGTTTACAGGGTCACACTGAAGCTTTCTTT
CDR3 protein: CASSLQGHTEAFF

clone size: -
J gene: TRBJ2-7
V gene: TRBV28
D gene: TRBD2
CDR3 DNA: TGTGCCAGCAGCACTAGCGGGGGGGCTTACGAGCAGTACTTC
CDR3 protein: CASSTSGGAYEQYF

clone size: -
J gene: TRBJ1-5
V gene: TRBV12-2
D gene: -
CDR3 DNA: TGTGCAAGTCGCTTAGGGTCCAGGCCAATTTTTCAGCCCCAGCATTTT
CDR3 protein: CASRLGSRPIFQPQHF

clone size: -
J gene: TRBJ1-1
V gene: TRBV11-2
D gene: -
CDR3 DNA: TGTGCCAGCAGCTTAGATTCGGGGATAGACACTGAAGCTTTCTTT
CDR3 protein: CASSLDSGIDTEAFF

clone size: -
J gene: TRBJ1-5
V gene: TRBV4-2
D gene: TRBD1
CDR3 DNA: TGTGCCAGCAGCCAAGGGGGAGGACAGGCTAATCAGCCCCAGCATTTT
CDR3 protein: CASSQGGGQANQPQHF

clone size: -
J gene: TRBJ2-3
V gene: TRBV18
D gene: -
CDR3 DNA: TGTGCCAGCTCACCAATCTCAGGGGGCACAGATACGCAGTATTTT
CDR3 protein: CASSPISGGTDTQYF

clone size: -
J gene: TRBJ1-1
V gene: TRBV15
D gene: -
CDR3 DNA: TGTGCCACCAGCAGAGATACCCGGCGCGACTCCCGAGCAGCTTTCTTT
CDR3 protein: CATSRDTRRDSRAAFF

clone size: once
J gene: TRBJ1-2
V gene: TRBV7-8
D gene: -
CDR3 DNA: TGTGCCAGCTCCCAAGGGGTCGCTTTCTATGGCTACACCTTC
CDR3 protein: CASSQGVAFYGYTF

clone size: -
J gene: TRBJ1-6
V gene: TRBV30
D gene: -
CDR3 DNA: TGTGCCTGGAGTGATCCGCGCCGAGGGGGATACTCACCCCTCCACTTT
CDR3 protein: CAWSDPRRGGYSPLHF

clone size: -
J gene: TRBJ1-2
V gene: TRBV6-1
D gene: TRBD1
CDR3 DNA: TGTGCCAGCAGTGACCCGGGACAGTTAGATGATGGCTACACCTTC
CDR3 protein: CASSDPGQLDDGYTF

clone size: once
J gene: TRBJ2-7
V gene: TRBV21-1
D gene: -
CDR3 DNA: TGTGCCAGCAGCACGGGGGGCCTGGGCGAGCAGTACTTC
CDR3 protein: CASSTGGLGEQYF

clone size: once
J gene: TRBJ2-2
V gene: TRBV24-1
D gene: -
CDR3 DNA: TGTGCCACCAATCACAAGAACACCGGGGAGCTGTTTTTT
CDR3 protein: CATNHKNTGELFF

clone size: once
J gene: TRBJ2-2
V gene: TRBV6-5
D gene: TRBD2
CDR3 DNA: TGTGCCAGCGGGTCCGGGACTACTACCGGGGAGCTGTTTTTT
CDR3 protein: CASGSGTTTGELFF

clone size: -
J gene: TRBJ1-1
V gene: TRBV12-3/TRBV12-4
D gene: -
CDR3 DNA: TGTGCCAGCAGGTCGAGCGTGAACACTGAAGCTTTCTTT
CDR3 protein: CASRSSVNTEAFF

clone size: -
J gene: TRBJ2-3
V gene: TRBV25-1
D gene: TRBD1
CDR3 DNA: TGTGCCAGCAGCTCCGGGACAGCGCCGACGCAGTATTTT
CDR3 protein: CASSSGTAPTQYF

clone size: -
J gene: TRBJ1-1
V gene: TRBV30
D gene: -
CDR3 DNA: TGTGCCTGGACAGGGTTTATAAGCACTGAAGCTTTCTTT
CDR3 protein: CAWTGFISTEAFF

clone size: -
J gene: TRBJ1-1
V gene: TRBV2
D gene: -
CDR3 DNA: TGTGCCAGCTTGACAGCTAACACTGAAGCTTTCTTT
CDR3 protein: CASLTANTEAFF

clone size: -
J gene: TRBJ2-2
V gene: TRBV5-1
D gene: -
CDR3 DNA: TGCGCCAGCAGCTTGGGACGGCTAGTGCCCGGGGAGCTGTTTTTT
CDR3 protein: CASSLGRLVPGELFF

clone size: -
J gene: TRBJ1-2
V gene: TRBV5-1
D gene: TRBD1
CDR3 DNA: TGCGCCAGCAGCGCGCGACAGGGATTGAACTATGGCTACACCTTC
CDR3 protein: CASSARQGLNYGYTF

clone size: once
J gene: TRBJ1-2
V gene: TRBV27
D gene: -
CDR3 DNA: TGTGCCAGCAGGGGGAGCGCTAACTATGGCTACACCTTC
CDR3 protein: CASRGSANYGYTF

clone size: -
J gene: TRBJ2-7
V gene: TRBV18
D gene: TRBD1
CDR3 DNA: TGTGCCAGCTCACCTACGGGACAGGGGTTCTACGAGCAGTACTTC
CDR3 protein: CASSPTGQGFYEQYF

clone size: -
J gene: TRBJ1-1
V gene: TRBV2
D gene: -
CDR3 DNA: TGTGCCAGCTTAGGGGAGGCGGTCACTGAAGCTTTCTTT
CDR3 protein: CASLGEAVTEAFF

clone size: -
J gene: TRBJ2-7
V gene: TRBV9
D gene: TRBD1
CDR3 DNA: TGTGCCAGCAGCGAGGTCCGGGACAGGGTACGCGAGCAGTACTTC
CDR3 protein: CASSEVRDRVREQYF

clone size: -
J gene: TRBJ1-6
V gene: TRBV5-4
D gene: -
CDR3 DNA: TGTGCCAGCAGCTCCCAAAAGGGGCAGGAGTCACCCCTCCACTTT
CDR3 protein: CASSSQKGQESPLHF

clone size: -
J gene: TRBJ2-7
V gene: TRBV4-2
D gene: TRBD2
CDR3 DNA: TGTGCCAGCAGCCAAACCTCACTAGCGGGGGAAAGCTACGAGCAGTACTTC
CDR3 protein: CASSQTSLAGESYEQYF

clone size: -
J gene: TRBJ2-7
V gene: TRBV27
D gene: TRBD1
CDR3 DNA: TGTGCCAGCAGCCCCTTTGGGACAGGGAGTAACGAGCAGTACTTC
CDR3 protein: CASSPFGTGSNEQYF

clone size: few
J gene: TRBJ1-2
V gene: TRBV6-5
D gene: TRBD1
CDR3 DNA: TGTGCCAGCAGTCTCCGGACAGGGGGAATCTATGGCTACACCTTC
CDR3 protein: CASSLRTGGIYGYTF

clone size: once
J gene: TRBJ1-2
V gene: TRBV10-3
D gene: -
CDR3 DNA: TGTGCCAGTGGGGAGGGACGTCTGGGTTATGGCTACACCTTC
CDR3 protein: CASGEGRLGYGYTF

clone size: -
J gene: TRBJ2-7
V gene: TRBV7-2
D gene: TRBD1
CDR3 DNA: TGTGCCAGCAGCTCCCGGGACAGGGCAGGGCAGTACTTC
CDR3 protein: CASSSRDRAGQYF

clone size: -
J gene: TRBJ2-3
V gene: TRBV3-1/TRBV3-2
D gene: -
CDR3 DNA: TGTGCCAGCAGCCAAGATTTGCGAGATACGCAGTATTTT
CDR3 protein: CASSQDLRDTQYF

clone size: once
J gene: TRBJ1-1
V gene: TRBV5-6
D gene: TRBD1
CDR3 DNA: TGTGCCAGCAGCAGCCGGGACAGTTACACTGAAGCTTTCTTT
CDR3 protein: CASSSRDSYTEAFF

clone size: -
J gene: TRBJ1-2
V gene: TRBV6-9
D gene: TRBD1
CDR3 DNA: TGTGCCAGCAGTTATAGGGGGCTCTATGGCTACACCTTC
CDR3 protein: CASSYRGLYGYTF

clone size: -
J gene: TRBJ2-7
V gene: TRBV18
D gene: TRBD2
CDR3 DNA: TGTGCCAGCTCACCAGTTGACGCGGGAGAAGGATGGCAGTACTTC
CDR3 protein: CASSPVDAGEGWQYF

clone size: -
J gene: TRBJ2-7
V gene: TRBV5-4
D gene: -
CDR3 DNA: TGTGCCAGCAGCTTGCGGGGCGAGCAGTACTTC
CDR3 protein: CASSLRGEQYF

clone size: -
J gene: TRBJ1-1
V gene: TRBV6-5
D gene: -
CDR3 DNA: TGTGCCAGCAACTCACAGGGTATGAACACTGAAGCTTTCTTT
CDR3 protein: CASNSQGMNTEAFF

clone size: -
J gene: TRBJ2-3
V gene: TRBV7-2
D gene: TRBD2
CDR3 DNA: TGTGCCAGCAGCTTATGGCTAGCGGGCACAGATACGCAGTATTTT
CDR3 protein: CASSLWLAGTDTQYF

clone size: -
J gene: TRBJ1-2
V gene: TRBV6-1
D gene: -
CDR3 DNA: TGTGCCAGCAGTGAAGCGCTTCTACAGGCTAACTATGGCTACACCTTC
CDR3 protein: CASSEALLQANYGYTF